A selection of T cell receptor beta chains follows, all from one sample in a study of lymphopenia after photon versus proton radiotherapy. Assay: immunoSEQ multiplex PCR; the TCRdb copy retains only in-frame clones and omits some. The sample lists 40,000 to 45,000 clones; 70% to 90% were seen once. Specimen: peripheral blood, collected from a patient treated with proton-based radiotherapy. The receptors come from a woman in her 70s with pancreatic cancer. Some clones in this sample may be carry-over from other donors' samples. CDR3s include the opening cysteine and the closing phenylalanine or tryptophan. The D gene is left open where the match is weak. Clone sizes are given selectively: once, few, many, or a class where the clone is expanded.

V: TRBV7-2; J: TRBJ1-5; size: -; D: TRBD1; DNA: TGTGCCAGCAGCCCCTGGGACAGCGGCCAGCCCCAGCATTTT; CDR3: CASSPWDSGQPQHF
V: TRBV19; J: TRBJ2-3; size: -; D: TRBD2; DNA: TGTGCCAGTAGCACTAGCGGGGGACCCACAGATACGCAGTATTTT; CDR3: CASSTSGGPTDTQYF
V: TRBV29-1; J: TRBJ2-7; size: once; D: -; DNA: TGCAGCGCCGCTGGCCAGGGTCGGGGGGAGCAGTACTTC; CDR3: CSAAGQGRGEQYF
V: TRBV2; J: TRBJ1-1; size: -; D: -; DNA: TGTGCCAGCAGTTGGGGAAGGGAAGCTTTCTTT; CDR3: CASSWGREAFF
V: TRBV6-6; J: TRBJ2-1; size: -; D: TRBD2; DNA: TGTGCCTGCCAGGAGTGGGAGGGCTACAATGAGCAGTTCTTC; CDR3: CACQEWEGYNEQFF
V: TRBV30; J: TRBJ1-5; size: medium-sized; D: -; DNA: TGTGCCTGGAGTCCGGGGGGACCGTTTAGCAATCAGCCCCAGCATTTT; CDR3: CAWSPGGPFSNQPQHF
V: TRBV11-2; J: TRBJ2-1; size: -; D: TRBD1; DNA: TGTGCCAGCAGCCCGACAGGGACCTACAATGAGCAGTTCTTC; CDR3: CASSPTGTYNEQFF
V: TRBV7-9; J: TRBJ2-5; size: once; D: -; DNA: TGTGCCAGCACCGTCTTGACAGGTTCGGGCCAAGAGACCCAGTACTTC; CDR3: CASTVLTGSGQETQYF
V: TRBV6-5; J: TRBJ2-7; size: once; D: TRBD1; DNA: TGTGCCAGCAGCCGGGACAGGGTATCCTACGAGCAGTACTTC; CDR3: CASSRDRVSYEQYF
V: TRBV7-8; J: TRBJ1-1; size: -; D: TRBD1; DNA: TGTGCCAGCAGCTTAGTTCGGTGGGACAGGGTGAACACTGAAGCTTTCTTT; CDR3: CASSLVRWDRVNTEAFF
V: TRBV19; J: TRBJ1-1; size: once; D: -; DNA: TGTGCCTCAAAATCGCGGGGGTTGGGACAAACGAACACTGAAGCTTTCTTT; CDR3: CASKSRGLGQTNTEAFF
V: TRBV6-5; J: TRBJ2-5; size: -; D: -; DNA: TGTGCCAGCACCCATCCTAAGAGGGTCGAAGAGACCCAGTACTTC; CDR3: CASTHPKRVEETQYF
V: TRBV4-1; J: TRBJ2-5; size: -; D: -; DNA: TGCGCCAGCAGCCAACAAACAGGGTTCACCCAAGAGACCCAGTACTTC; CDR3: CASSQQTGFTQETQYF
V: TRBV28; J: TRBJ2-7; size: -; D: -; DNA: TGTGCCAGCACCTTAAGAGGGGCCCCCTACGAGCAGTACTTC; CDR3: CASTLRGAPYEQYF
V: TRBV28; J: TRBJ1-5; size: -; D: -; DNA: TGTGCCAGCAGTGTAAGGGAAGGTCGGGTCAATCAGCCCCAGCATTTT; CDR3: CASSVREGRVNQPQHF
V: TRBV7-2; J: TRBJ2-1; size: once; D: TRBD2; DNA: TGTGCCAGCAGCCAGACTAGCGGGAGTGGGTATGAGCAGTTCTTC; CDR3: CASSQTSGSGYEQFF
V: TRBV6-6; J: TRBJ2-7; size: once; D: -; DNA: TGTGCCAGCAGTTTCGGGTCCGGGAGCCCCATCTACGAGCAGTACTTC; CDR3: CASSFGSGSPIYEQYF
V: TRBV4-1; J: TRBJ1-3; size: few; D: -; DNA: TGCGCCAGCAGCCCCCCACTGGGTCCTGGAAACACCATATATTTT; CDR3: CASSPPLGPGNTIYF
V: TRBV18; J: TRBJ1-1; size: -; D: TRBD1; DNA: TGTGCCAGCTCCCGGGACAGTGAAGCTTTCTTT; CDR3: CASSRDSEAFF
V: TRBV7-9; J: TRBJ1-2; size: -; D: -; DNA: TGTGCCAGCAGCTTAAGCCCCGGGACCACGGATGGCTACACCTTC; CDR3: CASSLSPGTTDGYTF
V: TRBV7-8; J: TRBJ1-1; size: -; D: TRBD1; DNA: TGTGCCAGCAGCCCTGGACAGGGGGGGAACACTGAAGCTTTCTTT; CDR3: CASSPGQGGNTEAFF
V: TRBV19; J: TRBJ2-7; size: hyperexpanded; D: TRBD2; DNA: TGTGCCAGTAGTATAGCTAGCGGGAGCGAGCAGTACTTC; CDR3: CASSIASGSEQYF
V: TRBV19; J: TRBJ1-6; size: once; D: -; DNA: TGTGCCAGTAGTCCTACTGGAGGCAGGGGTTCCTATAATTCACCCCTCCACTTT; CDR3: CASSPTGGRGSYNSPLHF
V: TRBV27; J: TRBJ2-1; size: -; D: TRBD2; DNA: TGTGCCAGCACTTCCGGGACTAGTATTGAGCAGTTCTTC; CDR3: CASTSGTSIEQFF
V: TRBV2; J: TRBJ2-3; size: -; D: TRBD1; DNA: TGTGCCAGCAGCGGACAGGGGGCAGATACGCAGTATTTT; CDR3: CASSGQGADTQYF
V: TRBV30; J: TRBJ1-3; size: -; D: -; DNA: TGTGCCTGGAGGGTGGCGATCGGGTCATTCTCTGGAAACACCATATATTTT; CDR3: CAWRVAIGSFSGNTIYF
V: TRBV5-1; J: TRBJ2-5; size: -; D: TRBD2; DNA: TGCGCCAGCAGCGGGGATAGCGGGAGTCGGAAGACCCAGTACTTC; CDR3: CASSGDSGSRKTQYF
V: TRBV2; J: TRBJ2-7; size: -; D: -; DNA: TGTGCCAGCAGTGATTTCGGGTCCTACGAGCAGTACTTC; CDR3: CASSDFGSYEQYF
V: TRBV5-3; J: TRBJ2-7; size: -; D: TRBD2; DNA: TGTGCCAGAAGCTTGGTGAGAGCGGGAGGGCTCTACGAGCAGTACTTC; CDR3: CARSLVRAGGLYEQYF
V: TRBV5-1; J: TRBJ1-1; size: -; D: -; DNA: TGCGCCAGCGCCCAGGGCCGAGGCACTGAAGCTTTCTTT; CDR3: CASAQGRGTEAFF
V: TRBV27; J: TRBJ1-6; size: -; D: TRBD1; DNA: TGTGCCAGCACTCGATTTGGGACAGGGAATTCACCCCTCCACTTT; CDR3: CASTRFGTGNSPLHF
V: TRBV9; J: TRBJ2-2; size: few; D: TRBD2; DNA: TGTGCCAGCAGCGTAGCAGCGGGAGGCACTAACACCGGGGAGCTGTTTTTT; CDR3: CASSVAAGGTNTGELFF
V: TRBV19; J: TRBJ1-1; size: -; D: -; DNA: TGTGCCAGTAGTGGGCGGAATGAAGCTTTCTTT; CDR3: CASSGRNEAFF
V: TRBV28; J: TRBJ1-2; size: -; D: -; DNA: TGTGCCTCCCGATCCCCTGCAGGGGACGACTATGGCTACACCTTC; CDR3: CASRSPAGDDYGYTF
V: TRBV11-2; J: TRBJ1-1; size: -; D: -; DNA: TGTGCCAGCAGCGCCAACGCAGGAGGCTACACTGAAGCTTTCTTT; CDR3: CASSANAGGYTEAFF
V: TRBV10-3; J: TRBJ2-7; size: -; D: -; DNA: TGTGCCATCAGTGAAGTAAGGGACGAGCAGTACTTC; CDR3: CAISEVRDEQYF
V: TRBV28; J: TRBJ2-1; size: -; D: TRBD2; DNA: TGTGCCAGCAGTTTGGGCGGGAGGATCGATGAGCAGTTCTTC; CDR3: CASSLGGRIDEQFF